This T cell receptor (beta chain) was recovered during a study of T cell responses to AZD1222 COVID-19 vaccine. Study-level points and caveats: Spike-specific TCR breadth and depth both grew after two AZD1222 doses. Baseline antibody screening turned up just a handful of seropositive AZD1222 recipients. White British ancestry dominated among donors, who included more females, and clonal diversity was possibly underestimated.

The repertoire was sequenced with immunoSEQ multiplex PCR; TCRdb's copy has only in-frame clones and lacks some. Here the sample spans about 120,000 clones, approximately 93% being singletons. The CDR3 extends over 14 amino acids. V trimming: 3 bases; J trimming: 10 bases; junction bases outside the gene matches: 7. Germline CDR1 is SGDLS and CDR2 is YYNGEE. Concerning this clone itself: The target antigen is unknown.

V is TRBV9 and J is TRBJ1-6, with 7 bases lining up with TRBD1. The material sequenced was peripheral blood, taken on day 0 of AZD1222 vaccination. The sequence came from an adult in good health. The CDR3 DNA reads TGTGCCAGCAGCGCCCGACAGGGCGTCTCACCCCTCCACTTT. Protein sequence: CASSARQGVSPLHF.